These 27 T cell receptor beta chains were all obtained from the same sample, sequenced in a study of blood T cell repertoires in COVID-19. Libraries were prepared by immunoSEQ multiplex PCR; TCRdb keeps only in-frame clonotypes and omits some of them. The sample shows 150,000 or so clones, about four fifths of them seen only once. Sequencing input: peripheral blood. These receptors were obtained from a woman aged 60 to 75 with acute or convalescent COVID-19.

This clone has just a few counts. The chain joins TRBV11-3 to TRBJ2-1; D possibly corresponds to TRBD1 (6 bases). Germline CDR1 and CDR2: SGHNT and YENEEA. Trimming cost V 5 bases and J 4 bases, with 12 bases left between them. The CDR3 is 14 amino acids. In nucleotides, the CDR3 is TGTGCCAGCAGCCCCCAGGACAGATACAATGAGCAGTTCTTC. Residues: CASSPQDRYNEQFF.

The chain carries TRBV19 and TRBJ1-1, with 9 bases identical to TRBD1. The CDR3 totals 14 residues. Germline V gene sequence: CDR1 LNHDA, CDR2 SQIVND (reference sequence). With V trimmed by 6 bases and J by 4 bases, 6 bases remained unmatched. CDR3 loop: CASRLIQGATEAFF. The CDR3, as DNA: TGTGCCAGTAGGCTAATACAGGGGGCCACTGAAGCTTTCTTT.

CDR3 protein: CASSYSPGGGETQYF. The CDR3 DNA reads TGTGCCAGCAGTTACTCCCCGGGAGGGGGAGAGACCCAGTACTTC. The rearrangement joins TRBV6-6 to TRBJ2-5, with 8 bases lining up with TRBD2. Germline V gene lookup returns CDR1 MNHNY and CDR2 SVGAGI (reference sequence). This CDR3 is 15 amino acids long. V trimming: 0 bases; J trimming: 4 bases; junction bases outside the gene matches: 4.

The chain uses TRBV28 and TRBJ1-3; D unresolved. V was clipped by 2 bases and J by 4 bases, with 3 bases between them. There are 12 residues in the CDR3. Germline CDR1 is MDHEN and CDR2 is SYDVKM. The CDR3 bases are TGTGCCAGCAGTTTAGCGGGAAACACCATATATTTT. Translation gives CASSLAGNTIYF.

This clone appeared a single time. The rearrangement links TRBV4-1 to TRBJ2-1; 8 bases map to TRBD2. This CDR3 comprises 16 residues. With 3 bases clipped from V and 0 bases from J, the junction kept 4 bases outside the gene matches. Germline CDR1 MGHRA, CDR2 YSYEKL. The chain's CDR3 is CASSQSGGVSYNEQFF. CDR3 bases: TGCGCCAGCAGCCAGTCGGGAGGGGTCTCCTACAATGAGCAGTTCTTC.

The genes are TRBV2 and TRBJ2-5; weak D call: TRBD2 (6 bases). Germline CDR1 SNHLY, CDR2 FYNNEI. This CDR3 is 15 amino acids long. Trimming took off 5 bases at V and 2 bases at J, with 15 bases between the two ends. This chain's CDR3 is CASSSQGLLQETQYF. Here the CDR3 DNA reads TGTGCCAGCAGTTCGCAGGGACTCCTTCAAGAGACCCAGTACTTC.

For the CDR3, the DNA is TGTGCCAGCAGCACAGGGACTAGCGGGAGCCAAGAGACCCAGTACTTC. This translates into CASSTGTSGSQETQYF. The chain employs TRBV9 and TRBJ2-5; 14 bases are shared with TRBD2. J gave up 1 base and V 4 bases, and 3 bases lay outside the gene matches. Per the germline V gene, CDR1 is SGDLS and CDR2 is YYNGEE. This CDR3 contains 16 residues.

The V gene is TRBV27, the J gene TRBJ1-6, with a possible D match to TRBD1 (5 bases). The CDR3 consists of 17 residues. V dropped 6 bases and J dropped 0 bases, with 15 bases sitting between them. The V gene's germline CDR1 is MNHEY and CDR2 SMNVEV (reference sequence). The CDR3 nucleotides read TGTGCCAGCAGCCCTAGGGGACTGGGCTCCTATAATTCACCCCTCCACTTT. Amino acid sequence: CASSPRGLGSYNSPLHF.

V gene TRBV28 combines with J gene TRBJ2-5; 10 nucleotides match TRBD2. The CDR3 has 14 amino acids. In germline, CDR1 is MDHEN, CDR2 SYDVKM. The trim removed 8 bases at V and 5 bases at J, leaving 8 bases unmatched. The CDR3 here is CASGLAGDVETQYF. The CDR3 nucleotides are TGTGCCAGCGGCCTAGCGGGAGACGTTGAGACCCAGTACTTC.

The chain has TRBV2 and TRBJ1-1, with D possibly matching TRBD1 (5 bases). The CDR3 consists of 14 residues. Germline V gene lookup returns CDR1 SNHLY and CDR2 FYNNEI. Trimming removed 2 bases from V and 1 base from J, with 8 bases in between. In nucleotides, the CDR3 is TGTGCCAGCAGTGAACGACAGTGGAACACTGAAGCTTTCTTT. Its translation is CASSERQWNTEAFF.

The rearrangement joins TRBV9 to TRBJ1-2; a weak D match, TRBD1 (5 bases). V gave up 0 bases and J gave up 4 bases, with 7 bases separating them. This CDR3 has 13 amino acids. Germline V gene sequence: CDR1 SGDLS, CDR2 YYNGEE. The CDR3 protein is CASSVDQGYGYTF. The DNA for the CDR3 is TGTGCCAGCAGCGTAGATCAGGGCTATGGCTACACCTTC.

V and J are TRBV28 and TRBJ1-2, with D possibly matching TRBD1 (6 bases). This CDR3 region has 14 residues. Trimming shortened V by 2 bases and J by 10 bases, and 17 bases separated the two germline ends. The V gene's germline CDR1 is MDHEN and CDR2 SYDVKM. The CDR3 here is CASSLEAAWTAYTF. Here the CDR3 DNA reads TGTGCCAGCAGTTTAGAAGCCGCCTGGACAGCCTACACCTTC.

The CDR3: CATSDAGLPSAQQFF. CDR3 bases: TGTGCCACCAGTGACGCGGGACTCCCGTCGGCCCAGCAGTTCTTC. The chain recombines TRBV24-1 with TRBJ2-1, with TRBD2 as a possible D gene (6 bases). The CDR3 runs to 15 residues. Germline CDR1 and CDR2: KGHDR and SFDVKD. V was trimmed by 4 bases and J by 11 bases, leaving 20 bases between them.

This sequence joins TRBV2 and TRBJ2-1; 11 positions match TRBD2. The germline V gene has CDR1 SNHLY and CDR2 FYNNEI. With V trimmed by 5 bases and J by 6 bases, 9 bases remained unmatched. The CDR3 sequence is 16 residues long. In DNA, the CDR3 is TGTGCCAGCAGTCCGTTAGCGGGAGGGGGGGGCAATGAGCAGTTCTTC. Translated: CASSPLAGGGGNEQFF.

The chain has TRBV9 and TRBJ2-2; tentative D call: TRBD1 (5 bases). This CDR3 has 17 residues. V lost 0 bases, J lost 0 bases, and 12 bases lay in between. Germline V lookup: CDR1 SGDLS, CDR2 YYNGEE. The CDR3 reads CASSVEGWGSNTGELFF. The CDR3 region has the DNA TGTGCCAGCAGCGTAGAGGGTTGGGGCTCGAACACCGGGGAGCTGTTTTTT.

The rearrangement links TRBV18 to TRBJ2-7, with D possibly being TRBD1 (7 bases). Germline-derived CDR1 and CDR2 are KGHSH and LQKENI. CDR3 length equals 14 residues. V shed 3 bases and J shed 4 bases, with 13 bases lying between them. CDR3 DNA sequence: TGTGCCAGCTCACCGCGGGACAGCCAATACGAGCAGTACTTC. It is translated as CASSPRDSQYEQYF.

The rearrangement uses TRBV27 and TRBJ2-7; a possible D gene is TRBD2 (5 bases). There are 14 residues in the CDR3. With 4 bases removed from V and 2 bases from J, the gap between germline ends came to 12 bases. In germline, CDR1 is MNHEY, CDR2 SMNVEV (reference sequence). Here the CDR3 reads CASSSVKEAYEQYF. The CDR3 DNA is TGTGCCAGCAGTTCGGTCAAGGAGGCCTACGAGCAGTACTTC.

The V and J genes are TRBV27 and TRBJ2-3, with TRBD2 matching over 12 bases. The CDR3 runs to 16 residues. J gave up 11 bases and V 6 bases, and 15 bases lay outside the gene matches. CDR1 MNHEY and CDR2 SMNVEV come from the germline V gene (reference sequence). The CDR3 loop is CASSRSGTSGSQVQYF. The DNA of the CDR3 is TGTGCCAGCAGCCGCTCCGGGACTAGCGGGTCGCAAGTGCAGTATTTT.

This chain links TRBV30 with TRBJ1-1, with 8 bases identical to TRBD1. This CDR3 spans 12 amino acids. Germline lookup yields CDR1 GTSNPN and CDR2 SVGIG (reference sequence). After removal of 5 bases from V and 3 bases from J, the junction contained 2 bases not matched to a gene. CDR3 loop: CAWDRGYTEAFF. The DNA for the CDR3 is TGTGCCTGGGACAGGGGTTACACTGAAGCTTTCTTT.

This chain links TRBV19 with TRBJ2-4; 9 positions match TRBD2. The CDR3 runs to 15 residues. After removal of 8 bases from V and 12 bases from J, the junction contained 17 bases not matched to a gene. Germline V gene data show CDR1 as LNHDA and CDR2 as SQIVND (reference sequence). The CDR3 DNA reads TGTGCCAGTGAGGGGGGTAGCGGGAGACGGAGCGCTCAGTACTTC. It is translated as CASEGGSGRRSAQYF.

This sequence joins TRBV6-2 or TRBV6-3 and TRBJ1-4, with D possibly TRBD1 on 5 matching bases. The CDR3 is made up of 14 amino acids. Trimming shortened V by 2 bases and J by 5 bases, and 9 bases separated the two germline ends. In germline, CDR1 is MNHEY, CDR2 SVGEGT. The CDR3 is CASSYRSGNEKLFF. The CDR3 nucleotides read TGTGCCAGCAGTTACAGGTCAGGGAATGAAAAACTGTTTTTT.

V gene TRBV5-1 combines with J gene TRBJ1-5, with 7 positions matching TRBD1. The CDR3 consists of 15 residues. Germline CDR1 reads SGHRS; CDR2 reads YFSETQ. V trimming: 4 bases; J trimming: 5 bases; junction bases outside the gene matches: 9. The CDR3 is CASSRDSLGDQPQHF. The DNA for the CDR3 is TGCGCCAGCAGCCGGGACAGCCTCGGGGATCAGCCCCAGCATTTT.

J is TRBJ2-3 and V is TRBV11-3; tentatively, D is TRBD1 (6 bases). CDR3 length equals 16 residues. Germline values: CDR1 SGHNT, CDR2 YENEEA. Between the trimmed V and J ends, which lost 2 bases and 2 bases, there was a span of 14 bases. The chain's CDR3 is CASSLLMGAPTDTQYF. In DNA, the CDR3 is TGTGCCAGCAGCTTACTCATGGGGGCCCCCACAGATACGCAGTATTTT.

The genes are TRBV9 and TRBJ2-5, with TRBD1 matching 8 bases. The germline V gene has CDR1 SGDLS and CDR2 YYNGEE. After removal of 0 bases from V and 5 bases from J, the junction contained 9 bases not matched to a gene. The CDR3 is 16 amino acids. CDR3 coding DNA: TGTGCCAGCAGCGTAGACCCCCAGACAGGGGTGGAGACCCAGTACTTC. It translates to CASSVDPQTGVETQYF.

This clone was recorded once. The chain couples TRBV18 to TRBJ2-7, with 7 bases that match TRBD2. The CDR3 sequence is 17 residues long. Trimming at V came to 2 bases and at J to 0 bases, leaving 10 bases not matched to a gene. The germline V gene encodes CDR1 KGHSH and CDR2 LQKENI. CDR3 in amino acids: CASSPGLADRSSYEQYF. CDR3 coding DNA: TGTGCCAGCTCACCAGGGCTAGCGGATCGCAGCTCCTACGAGCAGTACTTC.

This chain links TRBV10-3 with TRBJ1-2; D possibly corresponds to TRBD1 (5 bases). The CDR3 is made up of 11 amino acids. V was clipped by 6 bases and J by 5 bases, with 7 bases between them. Germline CDR1 ENHRY, CDR2 SYGVKD. CDR3 sequence: CAIRRQYGYTF. CDR3 coding DNA: TGTGCCATCAGACGACAGTATGGCTACACCTTC.

The chain recombines TRBV9 with TRBJ2-3, with D possibly being TRBD1 (6 bases). Trimming stripped 3 bases from V and 1 base from J, with 18 bases between. The length of the CDR3 is 17 residues. From germline, CDR1 is SGDLS and CDR2 YYNGEE. The CDR3 is CASSATMGQRRTDTQYF. The CDR3 DNA follows: TGTGCCAGCAGCGCGACCATGGGACAAAGGCGCACAGATACGCAGTATTTT.